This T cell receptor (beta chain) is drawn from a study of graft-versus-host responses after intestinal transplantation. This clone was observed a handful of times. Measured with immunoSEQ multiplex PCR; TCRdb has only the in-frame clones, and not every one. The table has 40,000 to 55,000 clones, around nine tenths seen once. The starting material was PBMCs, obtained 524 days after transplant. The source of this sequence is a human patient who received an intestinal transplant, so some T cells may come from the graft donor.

Here the CDR3 DNA reads TGTGCCAGCAGTTTACCCTTGGGAGGGGGCGCCTACGAGCAGTACTTC. Protein sequence: CASSLPLGGGAYEQYF. The genes are TRBV28 and TRBJ2-7; D could derive from TRBD1 or TRBD2 (7 bases each). CDR3 length equals 16 residues. The germline CDR1 and CDR2 sequences are MDHEN and SYDVKM. Between the trimmed V and J ends, which lost 2 bases and 2 bases, there was a span of 16 bases.